This is a list of T cell receptor beta chains from one sample in a study of CD8+ T cells in alopecia areata. The protocol was immunoSEQ multiplex PCR, while the TCRdb copy is restricted to in-frame clones and leaves out a portion. The sample has about 140,000 clones, approximately 60% seen once. The sample was CD4+ T cells sorted from blood. The receptors stem from a human donor in good health. CDR3s include the opening cysteine and the closing phenylalanine or tryptophan. D genes are given only for firm matches. Some rows have no size entry. The others give once, few or many, or a class for an expanded clone.

j_call: TRBJ1-5
v_call: TRBV30
clone_size: .
d_call: TRBD1
cdr3_aa: CAWSPGGNQPQHF
cdr3_nt: TGTGCCTGGAGCCCAGGGGGAAATCAGCCCCAGCATTTT

j_call: TRBJ2-1
v_call: TRBV10-3
clone_size: few
d_call: .
cdr3_aa: CAISDISNGGGIGQFF
cdr3_nt: TGTGCCATCAGTGATATATCTAATGGGGGAGGAATTGGGCAGTTCTTC

j_call: TRBJ2-7
v_call: TRBV29-1
clone_size: few
d_call: .
cdr3_aa: CSVDQNGNYEQYF
cdr3_nt: TGCAGCGTTGATCAAAACGGGAACTACGAGCAGTACTTC

j_call: TRBJ2-2
v_call: TRBV19
clone_size: few
d_call: TRBD2
cdr3_aa: CAMGLAMPGELFF
cdr3_nt: TGTGCCATGGGACTAGCAATGCCCGGGGAGCTGTTTTTT

j_call: TRBJ2-5
v_call: TRBV10-1
clone_size: few
d_call: .
cdr3_aa: CASSGQPQETQYF
cdr3_nt: TGCGCCAGCAGTGGGCAGCCCCAAGAGACCCAGTACTTC

j_call: TRBJ1-3
v_call: TRBV29-1
clone_size: few
d_call: .
cdr3_aa: CSVGETGNTIYF
cdr3_nt: TGCAGCGTTGGGGAGACTGGAAACACCATATATTTT

j_call: TRBJ2-1
v_call: TRBV29-1
clone_size: .
d_call: TRBD1
cdr3_aa: CSAGTGMSEQFF
cdr3_nt: TGCAGCGCCGGGACAGGGATGAGTGAGCAGTTCTTC

j_call: TRBJ2-7
v_call: TRBV29-1
clone_size: .
d_call: TRBD2
cdr3_aa: CSVGGAGDTYEQYF
cdr3_nt: TGCAGCGTTGGAGGAGCGGGGGATACCTACGAGCAGTACTTC

j_call: TRBJ2-1
v_call: TRBV29-1
clone_size: .
d_call: TRBD2
cdr3_aa: CSVFDSGTSTGNEQFF
cdr3_nt: TGCAGCGTGTTTGATTCCGGGACTAGCACAGGGAATGAGCAGTTCTTC

j_call: TRBJ2-7
v_call: TRBV27
clone_size: .
d_call: .
cdr3_aa: CASSLVGVREQYF
cdr3_nt: TGTGCCAGCAGTTTAGTGGGGGTACGGGAGCAGTACTTC

j_call: TRBJ2-3
v_call: TRBV7-9
clone_size: few
d_call: .
cdr3_aa: CASSLTGPDTQYF
cdr3_nt: TGTGCCAGCAGCTTGACGGGCCCAGATACGCAGTATTTT

j_call: TRBJ2-1
v_call: TRBV25-1
clone_size: .
d_call: TRBD2
cdr3_aa: CASSALAGVDNEQFF
cdr3_nt: TGTGCCAGCAGTGCACTAGCGGGAGTGGACAATGAGCAGTTCTTC

j_call: TRBJ2-3
v_call: TRBV29-1
clone_size: few
d_call: TRBD2
cdr3_aa: CSASSLAGSPNTQYF
cdr3_nt: TGCAGCGCTTCGTCTCTAGCGGGCTCTCCGAATACGCAGTATTTT

j_call: TRBJ1-5
v_call: TRBV7-2
clone_size: .
d_call: .
cdr3_aa: CASSLDYQPQHF
cdr3_nt: TGTGCCAGCAGCTTGGATTATCAGCCCCAGCATTTT

j_call: TRBJ2-1
v_call: TRBV7-6
clone_size: once
d_call: .
cdr3_aa: CASSPPNGIRSYNEQFF
cdr3_nt: TGTGCCAGCAGCCCACCTAATGGGATACGGTCCTACAATGAGCAGTTCTTC

j_call: TRBJ1-5
v_call: TRBV9
clone_size: .
d_call: .
cdr3_aa: CASSVVRDSNQPQHF
cdr3_nt: TGTGCCAGCAGCGTAGTGCGAGATAGCAATCAGCCCCAGCATTTT

j_call: TRBJ2-1
v_call: TRBV7-9
clone_size: .
d_call: .
cdr3_aa: CASSFLQSEQFF
cdr3_nt: TGTGCCAGCAGCTTTCTCCAGTCTGAGCAGTTCTTC

j_call: TRBJ2-3
v_call: TRBV7-9
clone_size: few
d_call: .
cdr3_aa: CASSLYMGAADTQYF
cdr3_nt: TGTGCCAGCAGTCTATACATGGGGGCGGCAGATACGCAGTATTTT

j_call: TRBJ2-6
v_call: TRBV15
clone_size: .
d_call: TRBD2
cdr3_aa: CATSRAGREVGANVLTF
cdr3_nt: TGTGCCACCAGCAGAGCGGGGCGGGAGGTTGGGGCCAACGTCCTGACTTTC

j_call: TRBJ2-5
v_call: TRBV30
clone_size: few
d_call: .
cdr3_aa: CAWSVGETQYF
cdr3_nt: TGTGCCTGGAGTGTAGGAGAGACCCAGTACTTC

j_call: TRBJ2-1
v_call: TRBV7-3
clone_size: few
d_call: .
cdr3_aa: CASSPEVGSYNEQFF
cdr3_nt: TGTGCCAGCAGCCCTGAGGTGGGCTCCTACAATGAGCAGTTCTTC

j_call: TRBJ1-4
v_call: TRBV9
clone_size: .
d_call: .
cdr3_aa: CASSVGETGTNEKLFF
cdr3_nt: TGTGCCAGCAGCGTAGGAGAGACAGGAACTAATGAAAAACTGTTTTTT

j_call: TRBJ1-5
v_call: TRBV29-1
clone_size: .
d_call: TRBD1
cdr3_aa: CSVGQGRNQPQHF
cdr3_nt: TGCAGCGTCGGACAGGGACGCAATCAGCCCCAGCATTTT

j_call: TRBJ1-1
v_call: TRBV30
clone_size: .
d_call: .
cdr3_aa: CAWSWGQPTKNTEAFF
cdr3_nt: TGTGCCTGGAGCTGGGGACAACCCACCAAGAACACTGAAGCTTTCTTT

j_call: TRBJ1-2
v_call: TRBV5-1
clone_size: few
d_call: .
cdr3_aa: CASSLGQVYGYTF
cdr3_nt: TGCGCCAGCAGCTTGGGACAGGTTTATGGCTACACCTTC

j_call: TRBJ1-2
v_call: TRBV27
clone_size: .
d_call: .
cdr3_aa: CASSLQGGGYGYTF
cdr3_nt: TGTGCCAGCAGTTTACAAGGAGGGGGCTATGGCTACACCTTC

j_call: TRBJ1-1
v_call: TRBV29-1
clone_size: .
d_call: .
cdr3_aa: CSMSGSRRTEAFF
cdr3_nt: TGCAGCATGTCAGGGAGTCGGAGGACTGAAGCTTTCTTT

j_call: TRBJ2-7
v_call: TRBV6-5
clone_size: .
d_call: .
cdr3_aa: CASSVETIYEQYF
cdr3_nt: TGTGCCAGCAGTGTCGAGACTATCTACGAGCAGTACTTC

j_call: TRBJ1-5
v_call: TRBV7-9
clone_size: .
d_call: .
cdr3_aa: CASGDGNQPQHF
cdr3_nt: TGTGCCAGCGGGGACGGGAATCAGCCCCAGCATTTT

j_call: TRBJ2-1
v_call: TRBV18
clone_size: few
d_call: .
cdr3_aa: CASSRGNWRNEQFF
cdr3_nt: TGTGCCAGCTCACGGGGAAATTGGCGAAATGAGCAGTTCTTC

j_call: TRBJ1-1
v_call: TRBV30
clone_size: .
d_call: TRBD1
cdr3_aa: CAWGQGHTEAFF
cdr3_nt: TGTGCCTGGGGACAGGGCCATACTGAAGCTTTCTTT

j_call: TRBJ1-1
v_call: TRBV10-3
clone_size: .
d_call: .
cdr3_aa: CAIGRTDNTEAFF
cdr3_nt: TGTGCCATCGGTCGGACGGATAACACTGAAGCTTTCTTT

j_call: TRBJ2-2
v_call: TRBV25-1
clone_size: .
d_call: .
cdr3_aa: CASSETAGLFF
cdr3_nt: TGTGCCAGCAGTGAGACAGCGGGGCTGTTTTTT

j_call: TRBJ1-2
v_call: TRBV30
clone_size: .
d_call: TRBD1
cdr3_aa: CAWSDRQGRGYTF
cdr3_nt: TGTGCCTGGAGTGATCGACAGGGTCGGGGCTACACCTTC

j_call: TRBJ1-1
v_call: TRBV29-1
clone_size: few
d_call: TRBD1
cdr3_aa: CSVDSGGWYTEAFF
cdr3_nt: TGCAGCGTTGATTCAGGGGGGTGGTACACTGAAGCTTTCTTT

j_call: TRBJ2-2
v_call: TRBV29-1
clone_size: .
d_call: .
cdr3_aa: CSVVWGTGELFF
cdr3_nt: TGCAGCGTTGTGTGGGGAACCGGGGAGCTGTTTTTT

j_call: TRBJ2-3
v_call: TRBV5-4
clone_size: .
d_call: .
cdr3_aa: CASSTVGVDTQYF
cdr3_nt: TGTGCCAGCAGTACGGTCGGAGTGGATACGCAGTATTTT

j_call: TRBJ2-7
v_call: TRBV5-1
clone_size: .
d_call: TRBD2
cdr3_aa: CASSLAGLQVEQYF
cdr3_nt: TGCGCCAGCAGCTTGGCGGGACTACAGGTCGAGCAGTACTTC

j_call: TRBJ2-2
v_call: TRBV7-3
clone_size: few
d_call: TRBD1
cdr3_aa: CASSRDRGGTGELFF
cdr3_nt: TGTGCCAGCAGCCGCGACAGGGGAGGCACCGGGGAGCTGTTTTTT

j_call: TRBJ2-2
v_call: TRBV2
clone_size: .
d_call: .
cdr3_aa: CASSPPSTGELFF
cdr3_nt: TGTGCCAGCAGCCCCCCGAGCACCGGGGAGCTGTTTTTT

j_call: TRBJ2-7
v_call: TRBV6-6
clone_size: .
d_call: .
cdr3_aa: CASSSRAGVIREQYF
cdr3_nt: TGTGCCAGCAGTTCCCGGGCCGGGGTTATCAGAGAGCAGTACTTC